The source of this TCR beta chain is a study of T cell clonotyping in hematopoietic cell transplantation. The study, taken as a whole, reports: CD4 and CD8 repertoire contributions could not be separated without sorting. At the given depth, recipient repertoires were over 97% de novo clonotypes.

Blood collection times were about day -28 and days 30, 100, 180 posttransplant. This table comes from immunoSEQ multiplex PCR, and its TCRdb copy is limited to in-frame clones, with some not included. The sample yields approximately 12,000 clones, roughly 89% seen once. With regard to this clone: Antigen unknown.

The specimen comprised PBMCs, sampled 100 days after allogeneic stem cell transplant. The sequence derives from a female patient aged 60 or older who had an allogeneic stem cell transplant from an unrelated donor, so the T cells may come from the graft donor. Some clones in this sample may be carry-over from other donors' samples.

Here the CDR3 DNA reads TGTGCCAGTAGCCCGGATTCGAAAAACATTCAGTACTTC. Amino acid sequence: CASSPDSKNIQYF. This chain uses TRBV19 with TRBJ2-4; D uncertain. The CDR3 runs 13 residues. V lost 6 bases and J lost 4, with 10 bases in between. CDR1 and CDR2 (germline): LNHDA, SQIVND (reference sequence).